This passage covers 24 T cell receptor beta chains from one sample sequenced in a study of cytomegalovirus exposure and HLA in healthy donors. Data came from immunoSEQ multiplex PCR; TCRdb stores just in-frame clones and leaves some out. Among 150,000 to 200,000 clones listed, about 81% were seen once. The sequencing sample was made of PBMCs. The receptors were gathered from a woman aged 25 to 39 in good health and CMV-seronegative.

The chain links TRBV27 to TRBJ2-1; D might be TRBD1 (7 bases). Trimming stripped 1 base from V and 8 bases from J, with 12 bases between. The V gene's germline CDR1 is MNHEY and CDR2 SMNVEV (reference sequence). This CDR3 contains 14 residues. CDR3 residues: CASSLFPGGHEQFF. The CDR3 DNA sequence: TGTGCCAGCAGTTTATTTCCAGGGGGGCATGAGCAGTTCTTC.

The chain employs TRBV5-1 and TRBJ1-1; a weak D match, TRBD1 (6 bases). Trimming stripped 0 bases from V and 4 bases from J, with 13 bases between. The CDR3 spans 15 residues. CDR1 and CDR2 from the germline V gene are SGHRS and YFSETQ. The CDR3 bases are TGCGCCAGCAGCTTGGCCCTACAGGGCCCCACTGAAGCTTTCTTT. Translated, it gives CASSLALQGPTEAFF. Based on the CDR3 plus reference TRBV5-1 and TRBJ1-1, the full variable domain is KAGVTQTPRYLIKTRGQQVTLSCSPISGHRSVSWYQQTPGQGLQFLFEYFSETQRNKGNFPGRFSGRQFSNSRSEMNVSTLELGDSALYLCASSLALQGPTEAFFGQGTRLTVV.

The chain carries TRBV7-2 and TRBJ2-7; D perhaps matches TRBD2 (6 bases). The CDR3 has 15 residues. V lost 8 bases and J 2 bases, leaving 19 bases between the germline ends. Germline loops: CDR1 SGHTA, CDR2 FQGNSA. CDR3 DNA: TGTGCCAGCCGGAGGGCGGGGCTAGCTCCCTACGAGCAGTACTTC. Amino acid sequence: CASRRAGLAPYEQYF.

The rearrangement links TRBV5-1 to TRBJ2-1; 11 bases align to TRBD2. Germline V lookup: CDR1 SGHRS, CDR2 YFSETQ. The CDR3 sequence is 16 residues long. V lost 7 bases, J lost 6 bases, and 12 bases stayed unmatched. DNA for the CDR3: TGCGCCAGCCACGATCGATTCGGGACTAGCGGCAATGAGCAGTTCTTC. Translation: CASHDRFGTSGNEQFF. The full variable domain, completed using reference TRBV5-1 and TRBJ2-1, is KAGVTQTPRYLIKTRGQQVTLSCSPISGHRSVSWYQQTPGQGLQFLFEYFSETQRNKGNFPGRFSGRQFSNSRSEMNVSTLELGDSALYLCASHDRFGTSGNEQFFGPGTRLTVL.

The chain combines TRBV2 with TRBJ2-1, with TRBD2 identical over 15 bases. This CDR3 is 15 amino acids long. From germline, CDR1 is SNHLY and CDR2 FYNNEI. The J segment lost 10 bases and the V segment lost 6 bases, leaving 7 bases of the junction unmatched. The CDR3, as DNA: TGTGCCAGCAGGGGACTAGCGGGAGGCCCTCGGGAGCAGTTCTTC. This sequence encodes CASRGLAGGPREQFF.

The gene calls are TRBV5-1 and TRBJ2-3; D is uncertain. CDR3 length equals 15 residues. Germline CDR1 is SGHRS and CDR2 is YFSETQ. V was clipped by 0 bases and J by 2 bases, with 10 bases between them. CDR3 coding DNA: TGCGCCAGCAGCTTGGTGCCCGACAACACAGATACGCAGTATTTT. Its translation: CASSLVPDNTDTQYF.

The chain has TRBV7-9 and TRBJ2-1; tentative D call: TRBD2 (5 bases). Trimming stripped 6 bases from V and 14 bases from J, with 17 bases between. Germline CDR1 SEHNR, CDR2 FQNEAQ (reference sequence). This CDR3 is built from 12 residues. CDR3 nucleotides: TGTGCCAGCAGTTACACTAGTGGTTCGGAGTTCTTC. Translation: CASSYTSGSEFF.

The chain combines TRBV18 with TRBJ2-7; D remains ambiguous. The ends were cut back, 3 bases at V and 3 bases at J, with 6 bases in the middle. CDR3 length equals 12 residues. In germline, CDR1 is KGHSH, CDR2 LQKENI. The CDR3 coding sequence is TGTGCCAGCTCACCGAGGAGCTACGAGCAGTACTTC. Translated, it gives CASSPRSYEQYF.

This clone has just a few counts. The V call is TRBV29-1, the J call TRBJ1-2, with D perhaps TRBD1 (6 bases). The CDR3 sequence is 13 residues long. Germline V gene lookup returns CDR1 SQVTM and CDR2 ANQGSEA. Trimming cost V 5 bases and J 7 bases, with 17 bases left between them. The CDR3 spells CSVPFSGDGGYTF. CDR3 sequence (DNA): TGCAGCGTTCCCTTTTCAGGGGATGGTGGCTACACCTTC.

The chain carries TRBV10-3 and TRBJ1-1, with D maybe TRBD1 (5 bases). Germline assignment: CDR1 ENHRY and CDR2 SYGVKD. V shed 8 bases and J shed 11 bases, with 18 bases lying between them. This CDR3 has 12 residues. CDR3 DNA: TGTGCCATCTCGCAGAATCGGGGGGACGCTTTCTTT. Its protein is CAISQNRGDAFF.

This clone was seen a single time. V usage is TRBV19 and J usage is TRBJ2-1; a possible D gene is TRBD2 (5 bases). The CDR3 contains 15 residues. V dropped 5 bases and J dropped 0 bases, with 11 bases sitting between them. Germline loops: CDR1 LNHDA, CDR2 SQIVND (reference sequence). The CDR3 sequence: CASSFSSSSYNEQFF. Here the CDR3 DNA reads TGTGCCAGTAGTTTCTCTAGCTCCTCCTACAATGAGCAGTTCTTC.

The rearrangement links TRBV5-4 to TRBJ1-2; 8 bases line up with TRBD1. J gave up 2 bases and V 0 bases, and 6 bases lay outside the gene matches. The CDR3 totals 16 residues. Germline V gene data show CDR1 as SGHNT and CDR2 as YYREEE (reference sequence). In nucleotides, the CDR3 is TGTGCCAGCAGCTTGGGGGGAGGACAGGGAAACTATGGCTACACCTTC. It specifies CASSLGGGQGNYGYTF.

This clone was seen a handful of times. The V gene is TRBV29-1, the J gene TRBJ1-6, with 9 bases fitting TRBD1. Germline V CDR1 and CDR2: SQVTM, ANQGSEA. Trimming cost V 4 bases and J 6 bases; bases outside gene matches: 1. This CDR3 comprises 13 residues. CDR3 DNA sequence: TGCAGCGTTGGGACAGGGGCTAATTCACCCCTCCACTTT. Translating it yields CSVGTGANSPLHF.

The CDR3 spells CASGWVSYEQYF. The CDR3 coding sequence is TGTGCCTCGGGGTGGGTCTCCTACGAGCAGTACTTC. The chain has TRBV28 and TRBJ2-7; TRBD2 might be the D (5 bases). V lost 11 bases and J lost 0, with 11 bases in between. The CDR3 has 12 residues. In germline, CDR1 is MDHEN, CDR2 SYDVKM.

CDR3 amino acids: CASSSYGTGNQPQHF. Written as DNA, the CDR3 is TGTGCCAGTAGTAGCTACGGGACAGGGAATCAGCCCCAGCATTTT. The chain uses TRBV19 and TRBJ1-5, with TRBD1 matching over 9 bases. After removal of 4 bases from V and 4 bases from J, the junction contained 5 bases not matched to a gene. The CDR3 is 15 residues long. The germline V gene encodes CDR1 LNHDA and CDR2 SQIVND (reference sequence).

The chain employs TRBV29-1 and TRBJ1-1; TRBD1 matches at 7 bases. The CDR3 is 14 amino acids. Per the germline V gene, CDR1 is SQVTM and CDR2 is ANQGSEA. V lost 4 bases, J lost 2 bases, and 7 bases stayed unmatched. The CDR3: CSVGRGATNTEAFF. Here the CDR3 DNA reads TGCAGCGTTGGCAGGGGGGCGACTAACACTGAAGCTTTCTTT. The full variable domain, in which reference TRBV29-1 and TRBJ1-1 provide the parts outside the CDR3, is SAVISQKPSRDICQRGTSLTIQCQVDSQVTMMFWYRQQPGQSLTLIATANQGSEATYESGFVIDKFPISRPNLTFSTLTVSNMSPEDSSIYLCSVGRGATNTEAFFGQGTRLTVV.

V usage is TRBV7-2 and J usage is TRBJ1-4; possible D gene TRBD1, 5 bases. This CDR3 contains 14 residues. V dropped 1 base and J dropped 7 bases, with 10 bases sitting between them. Per germline, CDR1 SGHTA and CDR2 FQGNSA. CDR3 in amino acids: CASSLGGDSEKLFF. In DNA form, the CDR3 reads TGTGCCAGCAGCTTAGGGGGGGATAGTGAAAAACTGTTTTTT. The full variable domain, with the rest looked up from reference TRBV7-2 and TRBJ1-4, is GAGVSQSPSNKVTEKGKDVELRCDPISGHTALYWYRQSLGQGLEFLIYFQGNSAPDKSGLPSDRFSAERTGGSVSTLTIQRTQQEDSAVYLCASSLGGDSEKLFFGSGTQLSVL.

CDR3 sequence: CASSGGSNYGYTF. DNA for the CDR3: TGTGCCAGCAGTGGCGGCAGTAACTATGGCTACACCTTC. The V call is TRBV2, the J call TRBJ1-2; the D is unclear. The V and J ends lost 4 bases and 1 base respectively, with 7 bases between them. The CDR3 contains 13 residues. From germline, CDR1 is SNHLY and CDR2 FYNNEI. The whole variable domain, remainder taken from reference TRBV2 and TRBJ1-2, is EPEVTQTPSHQVTQMGQEVILRCVPISNHLYFYWYRQILGQKVEFLVSFYNNEISEKSEIFDDQFSVERPDGSNFTLKIRSTKLEDSAMYFCASSGGSNYGYTFGSGTRLTVV.

V and J are TRBV7-2 and TRBJ2-7, with 12 positions matching TRBD2. With 5 bases clipped from V and 7 bases from J, the junction kept 12 bases outside the gene matches. The length of the CDR3 is 16 residues. Germline CDR1 reads SGHTA; CDR2 reads FQGNSA. CDR3 sequence reads: CASSPRLAGATGEQYF. CDR3 coding DNA: TGTGCCAGCAGCCCAAGACTAGCGGGAGCAACGGGGGAGCAGTACTTC.

The CDR3 sequence: CASSLGGQVEKLFF. CDR3 sequence (DNA): TGTGCCAGCAGCTTAGGGGGACAAGTGGAAAAACTGTTTTTT. The chain combines TRBV7-9 with TRBJ1-4; D is perhaps TRBD1 (6 bases). The V end lost 1 base, the J end lost 8 bases, and 11 bases lay between the germline ends. The V gene's germline CDR1 is SEHNR and CDR2 FQNEAQ (reference sequence). This CDR3 region has 14 residues.

V gene TRBV30 combines with J gene TRBJ2-7, with 7 bases aligning to TRBD1. CDR3 length: 13 amino acids. From germline, CDR1 is GTSNPN and CDR2 SVGIG (reference sequence). V lost 4 bases to trimming and J lost 3 bases; unmatched junction nucleotides: 6. The CDR3 spells CAWNRQGFYEQYF. The CDR3 DNA is TGTGCCTGGAACAGACAGGGTTTCTACGAGCAGTACTTC.

The CDR3 DNA reads as TGTGCCAGCTCACCGAGACAGGGTACCGGCTACACCTTC. This sequence encodes CASSPRQGTGYTF. This chain connects TRBV18 to TRBJ1-2; 7 bases line up with TRBD1. CDR1 and CDR2 (germline): KGHSH, LQKENI. The CDR3 is 13 residues long. The junction had 6 bases not matched to a gene; V was cut back by 3 bases and J by 8 bases.

This clone was detected once. The chain employs TRBV10-3 and TRBJ1-2; D possibly corresponds to TRBD1 (6 bases). The CDR3 extends over 12 amino acids. CDR1 and CDR2 (germline): ENHRY, SYGVKD. Trimming removed 8 bases at V and 0 bases at J, with 7 bases between. The CDR3 bases are TGTGCCATCGGACAGCCTAACTATGGCTACACCTTC. It yields the protein CAIGQPNYGYTF.

CDR3: CASSSRTPGEGETQYF. In DNA form, the CDR3 reads TGTGCCAGTAGTTCACGGACTCCTGGGGAGGGAGAGACCCAGTACTTC. The gene calls are TRBV19 and TRBJ2-5; 7 bases align to TRBD2. Unmatched junction bases numbered 13, after V lost 5 bases and J lost 4 bases. In germline, CDR1 is LNHDA, CDR2 SQIVND (reference sequence). The CDR3 has 16 residues.